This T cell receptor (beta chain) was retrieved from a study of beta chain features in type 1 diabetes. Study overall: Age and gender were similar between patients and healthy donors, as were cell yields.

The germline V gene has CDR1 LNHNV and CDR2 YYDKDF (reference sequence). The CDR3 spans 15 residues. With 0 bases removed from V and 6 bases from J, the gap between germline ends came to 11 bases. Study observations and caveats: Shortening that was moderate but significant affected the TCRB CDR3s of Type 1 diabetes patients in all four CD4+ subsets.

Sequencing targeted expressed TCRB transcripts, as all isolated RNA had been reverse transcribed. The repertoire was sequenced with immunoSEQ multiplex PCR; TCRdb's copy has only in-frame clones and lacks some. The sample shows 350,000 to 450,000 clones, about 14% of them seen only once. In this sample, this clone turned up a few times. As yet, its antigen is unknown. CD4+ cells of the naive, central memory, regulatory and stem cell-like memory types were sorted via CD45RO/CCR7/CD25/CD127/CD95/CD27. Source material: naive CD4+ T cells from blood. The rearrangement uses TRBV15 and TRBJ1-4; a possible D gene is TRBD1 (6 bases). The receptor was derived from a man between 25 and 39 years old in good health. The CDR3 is CATSRDFAGDEKLFF. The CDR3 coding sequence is TGTGCCACCAGCAGAGATTTTGCAGGGGATGAAAAACTGTTTTTT.